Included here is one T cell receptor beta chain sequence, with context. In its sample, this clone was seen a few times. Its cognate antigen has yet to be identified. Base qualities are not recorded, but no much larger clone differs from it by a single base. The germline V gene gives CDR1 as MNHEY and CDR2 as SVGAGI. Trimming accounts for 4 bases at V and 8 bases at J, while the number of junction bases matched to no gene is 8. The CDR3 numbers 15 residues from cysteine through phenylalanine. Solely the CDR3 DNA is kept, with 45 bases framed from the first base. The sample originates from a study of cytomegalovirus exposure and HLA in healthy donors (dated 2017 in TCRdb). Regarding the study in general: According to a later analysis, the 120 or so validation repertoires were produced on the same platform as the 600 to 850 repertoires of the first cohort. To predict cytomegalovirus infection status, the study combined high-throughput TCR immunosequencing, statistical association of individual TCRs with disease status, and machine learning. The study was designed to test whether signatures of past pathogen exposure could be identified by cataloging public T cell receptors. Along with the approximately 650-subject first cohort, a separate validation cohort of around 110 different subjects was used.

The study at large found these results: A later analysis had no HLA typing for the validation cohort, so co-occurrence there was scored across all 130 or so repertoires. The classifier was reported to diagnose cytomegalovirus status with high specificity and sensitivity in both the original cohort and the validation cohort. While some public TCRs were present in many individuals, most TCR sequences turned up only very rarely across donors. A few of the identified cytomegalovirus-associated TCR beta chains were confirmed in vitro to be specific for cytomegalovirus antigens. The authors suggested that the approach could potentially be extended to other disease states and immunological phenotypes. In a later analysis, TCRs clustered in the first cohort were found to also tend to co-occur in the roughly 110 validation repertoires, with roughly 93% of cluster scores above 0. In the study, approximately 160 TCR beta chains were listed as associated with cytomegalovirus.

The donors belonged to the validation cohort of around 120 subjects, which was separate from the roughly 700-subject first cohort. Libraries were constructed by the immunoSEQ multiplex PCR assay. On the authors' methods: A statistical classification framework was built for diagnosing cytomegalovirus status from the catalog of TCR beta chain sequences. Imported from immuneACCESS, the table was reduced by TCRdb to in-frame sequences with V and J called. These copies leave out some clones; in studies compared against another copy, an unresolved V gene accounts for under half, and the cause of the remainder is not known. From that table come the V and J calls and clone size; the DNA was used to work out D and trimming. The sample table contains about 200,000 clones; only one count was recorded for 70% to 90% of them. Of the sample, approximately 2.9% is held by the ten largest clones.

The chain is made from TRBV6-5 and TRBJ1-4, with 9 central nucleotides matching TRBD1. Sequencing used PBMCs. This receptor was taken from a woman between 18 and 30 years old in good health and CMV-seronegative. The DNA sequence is TGTGCCAGCAGTTGGAGGACAGGGGTCGGGGAAAAACTGTTTTTT. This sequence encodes CASSWRTGVGEKLFF.